These T cell receptor beta chains were read from a single sample in a study of human T cells and chemical hapten exposure. One entry per CDR3 protein results from TCRdb running MiXCR on the RACE reads. The sample consists of roughly 70,000 distinct CDR3 sequences, approximately 32% of them appearing once. This sample comprised whole blood, obtained in connection with sensitization to the hapten diphenylcyclopropenone (DPC). The receptors were sampled from a man aged 35-49 years with alopecia areata. Some clones in this sample may be carry-over from other donors' samples. Both conserved end residues are part of each CDR3. A D gene is named only where the DNA matches it firmly. Where a row states a size, it is once, few, many or the class of an expanded clone; other rows omit it.

v_call	j_call	d_call	clone_size	cdr3_nt	cdr3_aa
TRBV2	TRBJ2-6	NA	NA	TGTGCCAGCAGTGTGCATGGAGGGCCTGGGGCCAACGTCCTGACTTTC	CASSVHGGPGANVLTF
TRBV12-3/TRBV12-4	TRBJ2-1	NA	few	TGTGCCAGCAGTTTAAGCGGTTTAGCTAGGAATGAGCAGTTCTTC	CASSLSGLARNEQFF
TRBV27	TRBJ2-3	NA	NA	TGTGCCAGCAGTTTCGCAGCAACAGATACGCAGTATTTT	CASSFAATDTQYF
TRBV7-9	TRBJ1-1	NA	NA	TGTGCCAGCAGCTTAGAGGCAGGGCGACGGACTGAAGCTTTCTTT	CASSLEAGRRTEAFF
TRBV12-3/TRBV12-4	TRBJ1-1	NA	NA	TGTGCCAGCAGTTTTTTCAGAGCGAACACTGAAGCTTTCTTT	CASSFFRANTEAFF
TRBV2	TRBJ1-5	TRBD1	NA	TGTGCCAGCAGTGTGACAGGGGGCGGTCAGCCCCAGCATTTT	CASSVTGGGQPQHF
TRBV20-1	TRBJ1-1	NA	NA	TGCAGTGCTAGAGTCCCGGGGGGGTCACATAACACTGAAGCTTTCTTT	CSARVPGGSHNTEAFF
TRBV3-1	TRBJ2-6	TRBD2	NA	TGTGCCAGCAGCCCTAGCGGGCCGAGCTCTGGGGCCAACGTCCTGACTTTC	CASSPSGPSSGANVLTF
TRBV5-1	TRBJ1-5	NA	few	TGCGCCAGCAGCTTGGCAGGGAGTCCCAATCAGCCCCAGCATTTT	CASSLAGSPNQPQHF
TRBV18	TRBJ1-2	NA	few	TGTGCCAGCTCACCGGACACTAACTATGGCTACACCTTC	CASSPDTNYGYTF
TRBV15	TRBJ2-5	NA	NA	TGTGCCACCAGCAGAGGAGTAGGTGGGAGTGGAACCCAAGAGACCCAGTACTTC	CATSRGVGGSGTQETQYF
TRBV28	TRBJ2-7	NA	NA	TGTGCCAGCGGAGACACTACCTACGAGCAGTACTTC	CASGDTTYEQYF